The T cell receptor beta chain described here comes from a study of identical twins. Unique molecular identifiers were present on cDNA, and template switching added a universal primer site. TCRdb passed the 5' RACE reads through MiXCR, listing each CDR3 protein once. The sample gives about 240,000 distinct CDR3 sequences, about 10% of which show up once; more than 8% is in the top ten. The CDR3 is 18 amino acids. This clonotype came up many times. The antigen remains undetermined. Whole-study results and caveats: Twins showed weaker excess sharing in their beta out-of-frame sequences. For monozygotic twins, models underestimated out-of-frame TCR alpha sharing. Its conclusions, products of cross-sectional statistical analysis, did not come from following the same donors.

Sequenced: memory T cells sorted from blood. The TCR originated in a man aged 50 or older in good health. This sequence joins TRBV21-1 and TRBJ2-6; the table's TRBD1 call for D was not verified on the DNA. TRBV21-1 is a recognized pseudogene. The CDR3 protein is CASSNHTTGSLGANVLTF. The CDR3 nucleotides are TGTGCCAGCAGCAATCACACGACAGGCTCCCTTGGGGCCAACGTCCTGACTTTC.